The clone carrying this T cell receptor beta chain was seen more than once but under ten times. The antigen remains undetermined. HTBI primers from iRepertoire and Arm-PCR of CDR3 regions yielded the TCR beta libraries. MiXCR was run by TCRdb on the multiplex PCR reads, yielding one entry per CDR3 protein. The sample records 450,000 or so distinct CDR3 sequences, approximately 23% being singletons. Time point described: persistent/refractory GD, antithyroid drugs over 5 years with positive TRAb. With RNA extracted from PBMCs as input, the TCR library was made. This entry is derived from a study of regulatory T cells in long-lasting Graves disease. Study background: Positive TSH receptor antibodies alongside over 5 years of antithyroid drugs were what marked Graves' disease as persistent.

Study-level findings and limits: Persistent disease samples used TRBV28, TRBJ1-2 and TRBJ2-5 preferentially.

Trimming removed 2 bases at V and 3 bases at J, with 11 bases between. CDR3 length: 14 amino acids. CDR1 and CDR2 (germline): SGHTA, FQGTGA. The chain employs TRBV7-3 and TRBJ2-7, with no clear D. This clonotype was obtained from a female donor with Graves disease. Sequencing used peripheral blood mononuclear cells (PBMCs), obtained when the disease was refractory, from a patient treated with antithyroid drugs. CDR3 loop: CASSLLRQHYEQYF. Written as DNA, the CDR3 is TGTGCCAGCAGCTTACTTAGGCAGCACTACGAGCAGTACTTC.